This TCR beta chain was obtained from a study of T cells in Graves' hyperthyroidism and ophthalmopathy. The source material, RNA transcripts, was used to amplify TCR beta CDR3 regions. TCR CDR3 underwent first-round RT-PCR with the HTBI primer set. TCRdb re-derived calls from the multiplex PCR reads in MiXCR, one entry per CDR3 protein. The sample includes about 340,000 distinct CDR3 sequences, 15% to 20% of them seen just once. The table lists this clonotype with a few counts. Germline V gives CDR1 MDHEN, CDR2 SYDVKM. The J segment lost 7 bases and the V segment lost 4 bases, leaving 20 bases of the junction unmatched. The CDR3 is 19 amino acids. Fresh peripheral blood, roughly 10 ml, was the source of the PBMCs.

Sequenced input: blood. The origin of this receptor is a woman between 50 and 59 years old with Graves' hyperthyroidism. The gene calls are TRBV28 and TRBJ2-4; 9 nucleotides line up with TRBD1. The chain's CDR3 is CASSSVGQGPLTGRNIQYF. As DNA, the CDR3 is TGTGCCAGCAGTTCGGTGGGACAGGGTCCGCTCACGGGCCGTAACATTCAGTACTTC.